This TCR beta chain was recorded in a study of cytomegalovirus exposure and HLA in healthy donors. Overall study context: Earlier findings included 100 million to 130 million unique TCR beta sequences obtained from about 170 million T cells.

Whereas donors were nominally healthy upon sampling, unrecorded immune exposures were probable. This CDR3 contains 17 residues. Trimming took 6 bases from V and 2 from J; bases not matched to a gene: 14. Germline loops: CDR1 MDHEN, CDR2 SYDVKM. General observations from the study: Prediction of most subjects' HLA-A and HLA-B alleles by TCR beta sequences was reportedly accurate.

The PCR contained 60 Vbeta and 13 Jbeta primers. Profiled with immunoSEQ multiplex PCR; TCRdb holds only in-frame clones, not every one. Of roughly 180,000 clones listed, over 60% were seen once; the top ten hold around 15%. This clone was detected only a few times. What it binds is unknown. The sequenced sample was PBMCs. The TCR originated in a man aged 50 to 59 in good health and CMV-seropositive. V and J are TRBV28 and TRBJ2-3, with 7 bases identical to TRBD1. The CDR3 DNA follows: TGTGCCAGCAGCCGCGACAGGGAAGAGCTATACACAGATACGCAGTATTTT. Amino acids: CASSRDREELYTDTQYF.